This TCR beta chain was obtained from a study of blood T cell repertoires in COVID-19. Original handling: Amplified reference gene primers provided the basis for estimating nucleated cell counts. Using immunoSEQ multiplex PCR, the repertoire was profiled, and TCRdb retains in-frame clones only, with some absent. The V and J calls and clone size were taken over from that table, and D and trimming were inferred from the DNA. Among 150,000 to 200,000 clones listed, approximately 78% were seen once. The CDR3 runs 15 residues. After removal of 6 bases from V and 3 bases from J, the junction contained 6 bases not matched to a gene. From germline, CDR1 is SGHAT and CDR2 FQNNGV.

The source is a human donor in a cohort sampled during active COVID-19. The sequencing sample was made of peripheral blood. This rearrangement joins TRBV11-2 to TRBJ2-7, with TRBD2 matching 12 bases. CDR3 DNA sequence: TGTGCCAGCAGTCTCGGACTAGCGGGGATCTACGAGCAGTACTTC. Protein sequence: CASSLGLAGIYEQYF.